This T cell receptor beta chain was recovered during a study of T cells in women clearing cervical HPV infection. The wider study: Cases were women with histologically confirmed HPV16-related CIN3 or worse, including 2 invasive cancers. Cases' blood sampling followed lesion detection by median roughly 160 days (90 to 200). Blood came at first lesion visit for cases, post-clearance for controls.

The germline V gene has CDR1 SGHTA and CDR2 FQGTGA. Trimming removed 5 bases from V and 6 bases from J; junction bases left unmatched: 8. This CDR3 contains 16 residues. Points on this clone: The CDR3 extends 3 residues past the end of the read, so its final part is completed from the germline J gene.

Average input was about 1.2 ug genomic DNA for immunoSEQ TCR beta CDR3 amplification. Profiling relied on immunoSEQ multiplex PCR, and the TCRdb table lists in-frame clones only, not all of them. The listing records around 48,000 clones. The source of this sequence is a woman between 18 and 70 years old with a cervical HPV16 infection that either progressed to CIN3+ or cleared (not recorded which). The chain combines TRBV7-3 with TRBJ2-2; 11 nucleotides agree with TRBD2. Material for sequencing was blood buffy coat. Incomplete CDR3 DNA: TGTGCCAGCAGCAGCAATAGCGGGGGGGCCTCCGGGGAG. It codes for CASSSNSGGASGE. The CDR3 in full is CASSSNSGGASGELFF.